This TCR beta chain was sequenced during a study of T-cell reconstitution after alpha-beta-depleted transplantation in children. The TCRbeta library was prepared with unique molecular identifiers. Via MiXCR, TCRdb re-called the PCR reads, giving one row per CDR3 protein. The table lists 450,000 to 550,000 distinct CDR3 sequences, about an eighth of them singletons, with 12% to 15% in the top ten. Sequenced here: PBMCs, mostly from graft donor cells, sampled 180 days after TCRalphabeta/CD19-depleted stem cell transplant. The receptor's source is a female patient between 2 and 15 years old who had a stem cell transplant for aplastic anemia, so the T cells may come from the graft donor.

The CDR3 protein is CSATPATGATRTDTQYF. Here the CDR3 DNA reads TGCAGTGCTACTCCTGCGACAGGGGCGACACGCACAGATACGCAGTATTTT. The rearrangement links TRBV20-1 to TRBJ2-3; TRBD1 matches 8 bases. CDR1 is DFQATT and CDR2 is SNEGSKA in the germline V gene (reference sequence). The CDR3 is 17 amino acids. After removal of 4 bases from V and 1 base from J, the junction contained 13 bases not matched to a gene.